These 4 T cell receptor beta chains came from one sample sequenced in a study of shared clonotypes between healthy human individuals. Assay used: immunoSEQ multiplex PCR; TCRdb lists only in-frame clones, some missing. The sample carries more than 1 million clones, approximately 80% recorded once. Sample: memory CD4+ T cells from PBMCs. Specified subset: CD45RA-negative fraction. Receptors originate from a man between 18 and 35 years old in good health. Some clones in this sample may be carry-over from other donors' samples.

The rearrangement links TRBV7-6 to TRBJ2-1; 8 bases map to TRBD2. This CDR3 contains 16 residues. The germline V gene encodes CDR1 SGHVS and CDR2 FNYEAQ. Trimming cost V 2 bases and J 2 bases; bases outside gene matches: 5. CDR3 DNA: TGTGCCAGCAGCTTATTAAGGCGGGAGGCCTACAATGAGCAGTTCTTC. As protein: CASSLLRREAYNEQFF.

The chain joins TRBV10-3 to TRBJ2-1, with 11 bases lining up with TRBD1. With V trimmed by 9 bases and J by 8 bases, 9 bases remained unmatched. The CDR3 length is 14 residues. CDR1 ENHRY and CDR2 SYGVKD come from the germline V gene. In nucleotides, the CDR3 is TGTGCCATTAGGACAGGGGGCGGTTTCCATGAGCAGTTCTTC. It specifies CAIRTGGGFHEQFF.

The V gene is TRBV11-2, the J gene TRBJ2-7; 14 positions agree with TRBD2. Trimming at V came to 1 base and at J to 9 bases, leaving 8 bases not matched to a gene. CDR3 length: 16 amino acids. In germline, CDR1 is SGHAT, CDR2 FQNNGV. CDR3 in amino acids: CASSLVVTSGRAAQYF. The CDR3, as DNA: TGTGCCAGCAGCTTAGTAGTGACTAGCGGGAGGGCCGCGCAGTACTTC.

The chain links TRBV6-6 to TRBJ1-4, with TRBD1 identical over 9 bases. Germline V gives CDR1 MNHNY, CDR2 SVGAGI (reference sequence). Unmatched junction bases numbered 7, after V lost 4 bases and J lost 7 bases. There are 15 residues in the CDR3. CDR3 coding DNA: TGTGCCAGCAGTTCGTACAGGGGGCGAGGTGAAAAACTGTTTTTT. It is translated as CASSSYRGRGEKLFF.